This TCR beta chain comes out of a study of beta chain features in type 1 diabetes (dated by TCRdb to between 2018 and 2020). Looking at the study overall: Patients and healthy donors did not differ in mean age, gender distribution, total cell number or subset yield. Regulatory and stem cell-like memory subsets were obtained from only 8 patients and about 8 healthy donors, while naive and central memory subsets were obtained from all 30 or so donors. The study compared TCRB repertoires of sorted circulating CD4+ T cell subsets between recently diagnosed type 1 diabetes patients and matched healthy donors. A total of roughly 110 million sorted cells were examined across all samples, and the number of cells per subset was strongly correlated with RNA yield. Findings and caveats that apply to the study as a whole: Sequencing cDNA rather than genomic DNA could over-represent highly expressing activated cells, although activation and CD3 levels did not differ between groups. In all four CD4+ subsets, TCRB CDR3 length was moderately but significantly shorter in type 1 diabetes patients. At VDJ recombination sites, type 1 diabetes patients had fewer insertions and more deleted nucleotides, which implies abnormalities in thymic rearrangement. PCR may preferentially amplify shorter templates, but because patient and control samples were amplified and corrected together, any resulting skew would affect both groups equally. The naive, central memory and regulatory TCRB repertoires appeared to resemble one another more closely among patients than among healthy donors. HLA sub-analyses involved small numbers of individuals, so any influence of HLA type on TCRB rearrangement remained unresolved.

Looking up the germline V gene (reference sequence) yields CDR1 GTSNPN and CDR2 SVGIG. Spanning cysteine to phenylalanine, the CDR3 consists of 13 amino acids. Solely the CDR3 DNA is kept, with 39 bases framed from the first base. V is pared back by 2 bases and J by 4 bases, with 9 bases lying between the germline termini. With regard to this clone: Its binding antigen is unknown. Base qualities are not recorded, but no much larger clone differs from it by a single base.

From each donor, a single peripheral blood sample of around 120 mL on average was drawn into heparinised tubes. A BD FACSAria II and a panel including CD45RO, CCR7, CD25, CD127, CD95 and CD27 were used to sort naive, central memory, regulatory and stem cell-like memory CD4+ T cells. A purity above 95% was achieved for all sorted populations. PBMCs were isolated right away by Lymphoprep density gradient centrifugation and were stained directly, without culture. So that batch effects would be minimized, each experiment stained and sorted samples in pairs, pairing one healthy donor with one patient. The High Capacity cDNA Reverse Transcription Kit was used to reverse transcribe all of the isolated RNA, meaning that expressed TCRB transcripts were what got sequenced. Deep immunoSEQ sequencing was performed on naive, central memory and regulatory T cell samples, with an average of roughly 3.5 million total reads per sample. Sorted cells were lysed in RLT buffer, and RNA was extracted using DNase-treated RNeasy Micro or Mini kits according to cell number. To prevent cross-contamination, each cell subset was processed individually, whereas patient and healthy donor samples were processed jointly. The immunoSEQ multiplex PCR was used to amplify TCRB sequences from cDNA, generating 87-bp fragments that spanned the CDR3 region. The amplicons were sequenced using the Illumina HiSeq platform. Per the authors' processing: PCR bias was computationally corrected using synthetic template baselines, reads within Hamming distance 2 were collapsed, and singletons that could not be merged were discarded. By aligning reads against IMGT, V, D and J genes, CDR3 length, and insertions or deletions at six rearrangement sites were assigned. Within each subset, clonotype counts were normalized to the number of sorted cells before true diversity and Gini coefficients were calculated with the tcR R package. Repertoire sharing was quantified using the overlap coefficient calculated on TCRB nucleotide sequences. As a proxy for the pre-selection repertoire, out-of-frame TCRB sequences from naive cells were analyzed. Imported from immuneACCESS, the table was reduced by TCRdb to in-frame sequences with V and J called. These copies leave out some clones; in studies compared against another copy, an unresolved V gene accounts for under half, and the cause of the remainder is not known. The DNA gave D and trimming, while V, J and clone size come from that table. The sample table records roughly 220,000 clones; around 15% of these occur just once. The ten biggest clones cover approximately 0.081% of the sample.

This clonotype originated in a man under 40 with type 1 diabetes. The sequence is built from TRBV30 and TRBJ1-3; TRBD1 is a possible D gene, resting on 6 matching bases. The sequencing input was naive CD4+ T cells from blood. The sample's cell subset or site label, in plain terms: true naive CD4+ T cells. The nucleotide sequence is given as TGTGCCTGGAGTTCGGGGGCAGGAAACACCATATATTTT. The resulting protein is CAWSSGAGNTIYF.